This T cell receptor beta chain was documented in a study of blood T cell repertoires in COVID-19. Germline V CDR1 and CDR2: MDHEN, SYDVKM. Trimming cost V 4 bases and J 2 bases, with 12 bases left between them. There are 14 residues in the CDR3. Repertoires were generated with immunoSEQ multiplex PCR, while TCRdb's copy carries only in-frame clones and drops some. The sample contains roughly 400,000 clones, roughly 89% of which appear only once. The sequenced sample consisted of PBMCs or T cells enriched from blood (not recorded which). The chain has TRBV28 and TRBJ2-7, with D possibly being TRBD1 (5 bases). The TCR originated in a woman aged 30 to 39 who had recovered from COVID-19. The CDR3 DNA is TGTGCCAGCAGTTGGCACAGGCCTCCCTACGAGCAGTACTTC. This translates into CASSWHRPPYEQYF.